This TCR beta chain stems from a study of T cell responses to AZD1222 COVID-19 vaccine. Notes on the study in general: Seropositive status at baseline applied to only six AZD1222 recipients. The study found Spike-specific TCR breadth and depth rose after two AZD1222 doses.

Here immunoSEQ multiplex PCR was the method, and the copy in TCRdb shows in-frame clones only, minus some. The sample yields about 90,000 clones, roughly 90% seen once. Of note for this clone: Its antigen is undetermined.

The CDR3 sequence is 16 residues long. Germline V CDR1 and CDR2: KGHDR, SFDVKD. V shed 4 bases and J 7 bases; nucleotides not matched to a gene: 8. The rearrangement uses TRBV24-1 and TRBJ1-5; TRBD1 matches at 11 bases. The sample in question was peripheral blood, obtained on day 0 of AZD1222 vaccination. The clonotype originates from an adult in good health. This CDR3 reads CATSESTGTGGQPQHF. DNA for the CDR3: TGTGCCACCAGTGAGTCGACCGGGACAGGGGGGCAGCCCCAGCATTTT.